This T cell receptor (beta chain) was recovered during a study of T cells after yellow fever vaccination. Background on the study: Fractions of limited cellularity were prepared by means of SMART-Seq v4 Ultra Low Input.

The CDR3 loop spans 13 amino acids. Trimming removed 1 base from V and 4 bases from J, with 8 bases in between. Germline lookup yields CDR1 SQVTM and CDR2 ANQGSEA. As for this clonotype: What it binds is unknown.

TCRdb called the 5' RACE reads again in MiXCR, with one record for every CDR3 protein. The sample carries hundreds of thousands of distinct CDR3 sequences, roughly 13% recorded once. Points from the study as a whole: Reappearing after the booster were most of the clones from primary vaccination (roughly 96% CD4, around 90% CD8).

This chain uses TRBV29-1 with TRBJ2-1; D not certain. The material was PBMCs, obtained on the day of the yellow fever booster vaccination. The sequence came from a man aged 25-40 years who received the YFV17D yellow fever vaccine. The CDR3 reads CSVEVVRYNEQFF. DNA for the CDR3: TGCAGCGTTGAAGTGGTCAGGTACAATGAGCAGTTCTTC.